One sample yielded the 21 T cell receptor beta chains listed below, sequenced in a study. Each CDR3 protein is one row after TCRdb ran MiXCR on the 5' RACE reads. The sample has approximately 60,000 distinct CDR3 sequences; about 20% are singletons. Sequencing was carried out using memory CD4+ T cells sorted from a lymph node. Subset denoted: memory CD4+ T cells, CD4+CD45RO+CD25-. The receptors derive from a female donor with breast cancer.

This clonotype was found a few times. The chain combines TRBV27 with TRBJ2-5, with D perhaps being TRBD1 or TRBD2 (5 bases each). Germline V gives CDR1 MNHEY, CDR2 SMNVEV (reference sequence). Trimming removed 4 bases at V and 1 base at J, with 13 bases between. CDR3 length: 15 amino acids. DNA of the CDR3: TGTGCCAGCAGTTCCGTCCCGGGGCCCCAAGAGACCCAGTACTTC. This codes for CASSSVPGPQETQYF.

V usage is TRBV11-3 and J usage is TRBJ2-3, with no clear D. Germline V CDR1 and CDR2: SGHNT, YENEEA. CDR3 length: 14 amino acids. Trimming removed 5 bases at V and 6 bases at J, with 15 bases between. The CDR3 region is CASSKAEAPDTQYF. The DNA for the CDR3 is TGTGCCAGCAGCAAAGCAGAGGCCCCCGATACGCAGTATTTT.

V gene TRBV7-9 combines with J gene TRBJ1-2; no definite D call. CDR1 and CDR2 (germline): SEHNR, FQNEAQ (reference sequence). The CDR3 spans 14 residues. V was cut by 3 bases and J by 3 bases, with 11 bases left in between. The CDR3 reads CASSFLEEYYGYTF. The CDR3 DNA follows: TGTGCCAGCAGCTTTTTGGAGGAGTACTATGGCTACACCTTC.

Details on this clonotype: A much larger clone sits a single nucleotide away, making a read error possible. This chain links TRBV20-1 with TRBJ2-1; 8 bases align to TRBD2. The CDR3 is 11 amino acids. Germline CDR1 is DFQATT and CDR2 is SNEGSKA (reference sequence). V shed 7 bases and J 9 bases; nucleotides not matched to a gene: 5. CDR3 loop: CSGAGELEQFF. The DNA of the CDR3 is TGCAGTGGAGCGGGGGAGCTTGAGCAGTTCTTC.

This clonotype was detected only a few times. The chain is built from TRBV5-1 and TRBJ2-7; D not certain. Germline CDR1 is SGHRS and CDR2 is YFSETQ. This CDR3 contains 12 residues. V lost 4 bases to trimming and J lost 7 bases, with 12 bases between them. CDR3 protein: CASSPDLREQYF. The CDR3 DNA follows: TGCGCCAGCAGCCCGGATTTGCGGGAGCAGTACTTC.

This clonotype was seen at least ten times. The chain links TRBV29-1 to TRBJ2-2; D might be TRBD1 (6 bases). This CDR3 region has 14 residues. With 4 bases removed from V and 5 bases from J, the gap between germline ends came to 14 bases. Germline lookup yields CDR1 SQVTM and CDR2 ANQGSEA. Here the CDR3 reads CSVVLQGGTGELFF. The CDR3 DNA follows: TGCAGCGTTGTACTACAGGGTGGTACCGGGGAGCTGTTTTTT.

V usage is TRBV12-3 or TRBV12-4 and J usage is TRBJ2-1; 9 positions match TRBD1. The CDR3 is 13 amino acids. The J segment lost 6 bases and the V segment lost 5 bases, leaving 2 bases of the junction unmatched. CDR3 coding DNA: TGTGCCAGCAGTCCGGACAGGGGCAATGAGCAGTTCTTC. Residues: CASSPDRGNEQFF.

This clonotype turned up a few times. The rearrangement links TRBV4-1 to TRBJ2-1; 8 bases are shared with TRBD1. The J segment lost 1 base and the V segment lost 1 base, leaving 6 bases of the junction unmatched. The CDR3 spans 17 residues. Per germline, CDR1 MGHRA and CDR2 YSYEKL. In nucleotides, the CDR3 is TGCGCCAGCAGCCAAGGGGACAGGTTTTCGTCCTACAATGAGCAGTTCTTC. This gives the protein CASSQGDRFSSYNEQFF.

This clonotype occurred once. Given a much more abundant clone one base away, this may be a read error. The chain has TRBV7-6 and TRBJ1-5; 7 positions agree with TRBD1. The CDR3 totals 14 residues. Germline V CDR1 and CDR2: SGHVS, FNYEAQ. The CDR3 region has the DNA TGTGCCAACAGCTCCGCAGGGGGACTTCAGCCCCAGCATTTT. This encodes CANSSAGGLQPQHF.

In its sample, this clonotype was seen once. An end of the junction does not agree with germline; a read error may underlie this. V usage is TRBV18 and J usage is TRBJ2-7; D perhaps matches TRBD1 (6 bases). Germline CDR1 and CDR2: KGHSH and LQKENI. This CDR3 region has 16 residues. The CDR3 DNA is TGTGCCAGCCCACCAAATATCGGACAGCCTGAGGTTGGGCAGTACTTC. Translation: CASPPNIGQPEVGQYF.

To note about this clonotype: A read error may be the cause here, since a much bigger clone is one base away. No conserved phenylalanine or tryptophan is present at the end of the CDR3, so a read error is the likely explanation. This chain uses TRBV20-1 with TRBJ2-7, with 10 nucleotides matching TRBD2. Trimming removed 4 bases from V and 10 bases from J; junction bases left unmatched: 7. CDR3 length: 12 residues. Germline V lookup: CDR1 DFQATT, CDR2 SNEGSKA (reference sequence). The CDR3 region is CSATAGGPGQYS. The CDR3 coding sequence is TGCAGTGCTACAGCGGGAGGGCCGGGTCAGTACTCC.

In its sample, this clonotype was seen a few times. The chain couples TRBV12-3 or TRBV12-4 to TRBJ2-3, with 8 nucleotides matching TRBD2. The CDR3 length is 13 residues. J lost 11 bases, V lost 6 bases, and 10 bases had no gene match. CDR3 sequence reads: CASSPQAGVMQYF. The CDR3 nucleotides are TGTGCCAGCAGCCCGCAAGCGGGAGTGATGCAGTATTTT.

This clonotype has at least ten counts. The rearrangement links TRBV7-9 to TRBJ1-4; D gene unclear. Trimming left V 2 bases short and J 7 bases short, with 14 bases between. There are 15 residues in the CDR3. CDR1 and CDR2 (germline): SEHNR, FQNEAQ (reference sequence). Written as DNA, the CDR3 is TGTGCCAGCAGCTTATCAGGCCGGACGGGTGAAAAACTGTTTTTT. It yields the protein CASSLSGRTGEKLFF. Full variable domain (missing parts from reference TRBV7-9 and TRBJ1-4): DTGVSQNPRHKITKRGQNVTFRCDPISEHNRLYWYRQTLGQGPEFLTYFQNEAQLEKSRLLSDRFSAERPKGSFSTLEIQRTEQGDSAMYLCASSLSGRTGEKLFFGSGTQLSVL.

The table lists this clonotype with a few counts. This sequence joins TRBV5-1 and TRBJ2-7, with TRBD2 as a possible D gene (5 bases). Looked up from germline, CDR1 is SGHRS and CDR2 is YFSETQ. This CDR3 is built from 14 residues. V was cut by 4 bases and J by 2 bases, with 13 bases left in between. The CDR3 sequence is CASSAGSGAYEQYF. The CDR3 DNA sequence: TGCGCCAGCAGCGCGGGTTCCGGGGCCTACGAGCAGTACTTC. Looking up the rest from reference TRBV5-1 and TRBJ2-7 gives the full variable domain: KAGVTQTPRYLIKTRGQQVTLSCSPISGHRSVSWYQQTPGQGLQFLFEYFSETQRNKGNFPGRFSGRQFSNSRSEMNVSTLELGDSALYLCASSAGSGAYEQYFGPGTRLTVT.

This clonotype has just a few counts. The V gene is TRBV11-2, the J gene TRBJ2-1; 7 nucleotides line up with TRBD2. V trimming: 7 bases; J trimming: 2 bases; junction bases outside the gene matches: 14. CDR3 length: 17 amino acids. Germline assignment: CDR1 SGHAT and CDR2 FQNNGV. The CDR3 bases are TGTGCCAGCATTCGAATAGCGGGTCAAGGGACCTACAATGAGCAGTTCTTC. Its protein is CASIRIAGQGTYNEQFF.

This clonotype appeared a few times. The chain recombines TRBV5-1 with TRBJ2-2; the D is unclear. From germline, CDR1 is SGHRS and CDR2 YFSETQ. V lost 5 bases and J 2 bases, leaving 4 bases between the germline ends. This CDR3 has 12 residues. CDR3 nucleotide sequence: TGCGCCAGCAGTTCTAACACCGGGGAGCTGTTTTTT. Protein: CASSSNTGELFF.

This clonotype was counted between two and nine times. V is TRBV5-6 and J is TRBJ2-1, with 7 bases identical to TRBD2. Germline V gene sequence: CDR1 SGHDT, CDR2 YYEEEE. This CDR3 is built from 15 residues. Trimming at V came to 0 bases and at J to 6 bases, leaving 6 bases not matched to a gene. CDR3 region: CASSLAGGSANEQFF. CDR3 in DNA: TGTGCCAGCAGCTTGGCCGGGGGGAGCGCCAATGAGCAGTTCTTC.

This clonotype has ten or more counts. V and J are TRBV4-2 and TRBJ1-2; D gene uncertain. Trimming removed 0 bases from V and 4 bases from J, with 6 bases in between. Germline V lookup: CDR1 LGHNA, CDR2 YNFKEQ. The CDR3 contains 13 residues. Here the CDR3 reads CASSQDPGYGYTF. CDR3 DNA sequence: TGTGCCAGCAGCCAAGATCCCGGCTATGGCTACACCTTC.

This clonotype appeared a few times. The chain has TRBV9 and TRBJ2-1; TRBD1 matches at 10 bases. The CDR3 has 15 amino acids. Germline loops: CDR1 SGDLS, CDR2 YYNGEE. V lost 2 bases to trimming and J lost 6 bases; unmatched junction nucleotides: 5. CDR3 region: CASSVGQGVSNEQFF. As DNA, the CDR3 is TGTGCCAGCAGCGTCGGACAGGGGGTAAGCAATGAGCAGTTCTTC.

The sample holds many counts of this clonotype. The chain couples TRBV25-1 to TRBJ2-2; TRBD2 is a possible D gene (5 bases). From germline, CDR1 is MGHDK and CDR2 SYGVNS. Trimming took off 3 bases at V and 8 bases at J, with 13 bases between the two ends. The CDR3 length is 14 residues. CDR3 nucleotides: TGTGCCAGCAGTGAGGGAGTGGTGTCTGGGGAGCTGTTTTTT. As protein: CASSEGVVSGELFF.

This sequence joins TRBV20-1 and TRBJ2-3, with D unclear. Germline V gene lookup returns CDR1 DFQATT and CDR2 SNEGSKA (reference sequence). V was cut by 0 bases and J by 3 bases, with 7 bases left in between. This CDR3 has 13 residues. CDR3 sequence: CSARDTGTDTQYF. The CDR3 DNA follows: TGCAGTGCTAGAGATACCGGTACAGATACGCAGTATTTT.